This TCR beta chain stems from a study of T-cell reconstitution after alpha-beta-depleted transplantation in children. Study observations and caveats: Some patients owed their high day-60 TCRbeta diversity to surviving recipient T cells and thymic progenitors.

Unique molecular identifiers featured in how the TCRbeta library was prepared. TCRdb re-called the PCR reads through MiXCR, storing one row per CDR3 protein. There are about 490,000 distinct CDR3 sequences in the sample; over 9.5% occur only once, and around 2% lies in the top ten. This CDR3 is built from 15 residues. Germline CDR1 and CDR2: LGHNA and YNFKEQ. V was clipped by 5 bases and J by 8 bases, with 19 bases between them. This clonotype has a count of ten or more. Its antigen is undetermined. Sequenced here: PBMCs, sampled before TCRalphabeta/CD19-depleted stem cell transplant. The rearrangement links TRBV4-2 to TRBJ2-1; D may match TRBD1 or TRBD2 (6 bases each). The source of this sequence is a child aged 2-15 years with inherited bone marrow failure, due to receive a stem cell transplant. Here the CDR3 DNA reads TGTGCCAGCAGCAGGGTGGCAGGGGACTTCTATGAGCAGTTCTTC. It encodes CASSRVAGDFYEQFF.